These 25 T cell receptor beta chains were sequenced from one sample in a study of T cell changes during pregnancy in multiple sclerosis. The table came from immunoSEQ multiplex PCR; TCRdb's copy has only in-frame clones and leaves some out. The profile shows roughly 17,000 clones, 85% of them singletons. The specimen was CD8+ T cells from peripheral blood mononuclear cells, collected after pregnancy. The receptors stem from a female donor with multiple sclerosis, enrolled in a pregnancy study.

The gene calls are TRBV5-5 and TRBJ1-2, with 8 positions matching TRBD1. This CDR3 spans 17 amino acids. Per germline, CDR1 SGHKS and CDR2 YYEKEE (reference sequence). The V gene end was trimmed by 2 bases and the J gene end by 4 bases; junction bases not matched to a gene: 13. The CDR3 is CASSLGQGAQRGYGYTF. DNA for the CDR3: TGTGCCAGCAGCTTAGGGCAGGGGGCGCAAAGGGGCTATGGCTACACCTTC.

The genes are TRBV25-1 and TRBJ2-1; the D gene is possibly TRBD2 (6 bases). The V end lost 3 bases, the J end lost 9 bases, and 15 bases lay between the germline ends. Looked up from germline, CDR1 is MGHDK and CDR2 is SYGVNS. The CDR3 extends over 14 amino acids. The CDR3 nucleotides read TGTGCCAGCAGTGACCGAGAGTTGGAGGGTGAGCAGTTCTTC. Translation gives CASSDRELEGEQFF.

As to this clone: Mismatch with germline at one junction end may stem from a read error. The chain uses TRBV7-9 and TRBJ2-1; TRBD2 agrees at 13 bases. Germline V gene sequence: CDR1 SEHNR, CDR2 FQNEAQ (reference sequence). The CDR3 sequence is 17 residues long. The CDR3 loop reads CANSLARVLAGGDEQFF. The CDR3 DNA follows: TGTGCCAACAGCTTAGCGCGTGTACTAGCGGGAGGGGACGAGCAGTTCTTC.

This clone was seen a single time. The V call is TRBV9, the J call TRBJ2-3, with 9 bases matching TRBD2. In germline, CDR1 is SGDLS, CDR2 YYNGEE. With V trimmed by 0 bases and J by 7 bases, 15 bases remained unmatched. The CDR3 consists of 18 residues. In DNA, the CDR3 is TGTGCCAGCAGCGTAGATGGGGGTAGCGGGGGCCCTGGAAATACGCAGTATTTT. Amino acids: CASSVDGGSGGPGNTQYF.

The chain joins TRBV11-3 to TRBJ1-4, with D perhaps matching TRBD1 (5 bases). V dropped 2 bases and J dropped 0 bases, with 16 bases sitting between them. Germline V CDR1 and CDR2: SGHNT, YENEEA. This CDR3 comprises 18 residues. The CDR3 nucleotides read TGTGCCAGCAGCTTAAGGGGCCCCTTCGAAGCAACTAATGAAAAACTGTTTTTT. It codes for CASSLRGPFEATNEKLFF.

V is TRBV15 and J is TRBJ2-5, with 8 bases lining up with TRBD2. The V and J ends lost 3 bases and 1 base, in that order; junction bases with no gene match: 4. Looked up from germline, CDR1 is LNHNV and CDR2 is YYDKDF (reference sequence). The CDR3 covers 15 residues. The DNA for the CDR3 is TGTGCCACCAGCAGGTCCCGGGGGGGCCAAGAGACCCAGTACTTC. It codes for CATSRSRGGQETQYF. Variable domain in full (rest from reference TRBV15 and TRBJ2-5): DAMVIQNPRYQVTQFGKPVTLSCSQTLNHNVMYWYQQKSSQAPKLLFHYYDKDFNNEADTPDNFQSRRPNTSFCFLDIRSPGLGDTAMYLCATSRSRGGQETQYFGPGTRLLVL.

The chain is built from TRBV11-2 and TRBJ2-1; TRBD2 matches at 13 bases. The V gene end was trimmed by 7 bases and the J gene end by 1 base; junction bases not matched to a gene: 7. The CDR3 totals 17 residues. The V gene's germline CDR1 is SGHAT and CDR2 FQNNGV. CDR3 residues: CASTIGTSGVSYNEQFF. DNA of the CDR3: TGTGCCAGCACCATAGGGACTAGCGGGGTATCCTACAATGAGCAGTTCTTC.

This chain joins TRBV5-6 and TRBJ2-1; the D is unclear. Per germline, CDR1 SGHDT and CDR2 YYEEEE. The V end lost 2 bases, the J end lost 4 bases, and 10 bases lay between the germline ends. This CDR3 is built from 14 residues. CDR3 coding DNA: TGTGCCAGCAGCTTCGAGTTTTCATACAATGAGCAGTTCTTC. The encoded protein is CASSFEFSYNEQFF.

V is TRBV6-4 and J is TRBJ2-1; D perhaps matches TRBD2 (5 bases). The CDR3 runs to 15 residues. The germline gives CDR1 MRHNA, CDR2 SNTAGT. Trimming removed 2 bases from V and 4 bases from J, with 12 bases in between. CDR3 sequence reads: CASSDNGERYNEQFF. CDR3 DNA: TGTGCCAGCAGTGACAATGGGGAGCGTTACAATGAGCAGTTCTTC.

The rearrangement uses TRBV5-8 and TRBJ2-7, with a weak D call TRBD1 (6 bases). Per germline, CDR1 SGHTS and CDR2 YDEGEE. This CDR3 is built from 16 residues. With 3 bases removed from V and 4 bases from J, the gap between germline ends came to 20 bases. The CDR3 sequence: CASSSDGPGERYEQYF. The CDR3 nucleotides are TGTGCCAGCAGCTCCGACGGGCCAGGGGAGCGGTACGAGCAGTACTTC.

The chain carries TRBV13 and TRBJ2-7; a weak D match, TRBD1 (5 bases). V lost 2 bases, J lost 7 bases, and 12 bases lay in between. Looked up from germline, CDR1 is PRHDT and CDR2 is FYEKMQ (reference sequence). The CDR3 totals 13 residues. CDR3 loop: CASSLLGVGEQYF. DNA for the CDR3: TGTGCCAGCAGCTTACTAGGGGTTGGGGAGCAGTACTTC.

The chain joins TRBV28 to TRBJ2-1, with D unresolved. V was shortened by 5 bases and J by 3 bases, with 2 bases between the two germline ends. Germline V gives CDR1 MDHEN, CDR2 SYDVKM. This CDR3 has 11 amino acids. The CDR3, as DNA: TGTGCCAGCAGTCTCTACAATGAGCAGTTCTTC. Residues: CASSLYNEQFF. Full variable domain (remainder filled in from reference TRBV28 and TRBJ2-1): DVKVTQSSRYLVKRTGEKVFLECVQDMDHENMFWYRQDPGLGLRLIYFSYDVKMKEKGDIPEGYSVSREKKERFSLILESASTNQTSMYLCASSLYNEQFFGPGTRLTVL.

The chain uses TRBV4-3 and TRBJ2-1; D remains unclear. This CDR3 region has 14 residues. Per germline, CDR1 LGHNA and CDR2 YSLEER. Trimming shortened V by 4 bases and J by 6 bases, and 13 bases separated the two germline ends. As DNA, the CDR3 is TGCGCCAGCAGCCTCCGAGGCGTCTCCAATGAGCAGTTCTTC. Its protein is CASSLRGVSNEQFF.

CDR3 coding DNA: TGTGCCAGCAGCGTATCCGGGGGACTAAACACTGAAGCTTTCTTT. Translation gives CASSVSGGLNTEAFF. The chain is built from TRBV9 and TRBJ1-1, with D possibly being TRBD1 (5 bases). CDR3 length: 15 amino acids. V gave up 1 base and J gave up 2 bases, with 12 bases separating them. From germline, CDR1 is SGDLS and CDR2 YYNGEE. Variable domain in full (rest from reference TRBV9 and TRBJ1-1): DSGVTQTPKHLITATGQRVTLRCSPRSGDLSVYWYQQSLDQGLQFLIQYYNGEERAKGNILERFSAQQFPDLHSELNLSSLELGDSALYFCASSVSGGLNTEAFFGQGTRLTVV.

The CDR3 DNA follows: TGCGCCAGCAGCTTGGGTAGCGGGTATGAAGCTTTCTTT. This sequence encodes CASSLGSGYEAFF. The chain joins TRBV5-1 to TRBJ1-1; D not certain. V dropped 0 bases and J dropped 7 bases, with 10 bases sitting between them. The CDR3 spans 13 residues. From germline, CDR1 is SGHRS and CDR2 YFSETQ.

CDR3 in amino acids: CASSFDRENTEAFF. Here the CDR3 DNA reads TGTGCCAGCAGTTTCGACAGGGAGAACACTGAAGCTTTCTTT. V is TRBV28 and J is TRBJ1-1; TRBD1 agrees at 7 bases. V was pared by 3 bases and J by 1 base, with 2 bases of the junction left unmatched. This CDR3 has 14 residues. Per germline, CDR1 MDHEN and CDR2 SYDVKM.

The CDR3 sequence is CASSIYGEGSYEQYF. CDR3 sequence (DNA): TGTGCCAGTAGTATATACGGGGAAGGATCTTACGAGCAGTACTTC. This chain links TRBV19 with TRBJ2-7; maybe TRBD2 (5 bases). Per the germline V gene, CDR1 is LNHDA and CDR2 is SQIVND (reference sequence). V was pared by 2 bases and J by 4 bases, with 15 bases between. The CDR3 has 15 amino acids.

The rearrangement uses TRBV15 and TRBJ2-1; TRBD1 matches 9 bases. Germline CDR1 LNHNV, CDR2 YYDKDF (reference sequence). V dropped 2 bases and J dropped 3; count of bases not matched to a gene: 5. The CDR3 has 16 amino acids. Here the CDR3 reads CATSRQWDRDYNEQFF. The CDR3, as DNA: TGTGCCACCAGCAGACAGTGGGACAGGGACTACAATGAGCAGTTCTTC.

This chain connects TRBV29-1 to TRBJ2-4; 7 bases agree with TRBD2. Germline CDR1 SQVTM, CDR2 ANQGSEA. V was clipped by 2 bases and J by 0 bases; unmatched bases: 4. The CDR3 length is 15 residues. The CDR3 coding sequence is TGCAGCGTTGAATCTAGCGGCCTAGCCAAAAACATTCAGTACTTC. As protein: CSVESSGLAKNIQYF.

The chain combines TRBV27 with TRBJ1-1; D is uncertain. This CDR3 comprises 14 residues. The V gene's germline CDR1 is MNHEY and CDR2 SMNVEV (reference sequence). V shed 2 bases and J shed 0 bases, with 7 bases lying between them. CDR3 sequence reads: CASSLRGMNTEAFF. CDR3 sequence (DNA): TGTGCCAGCAGTTTACGGGGTATGAACACTGAAGCTTTCTTT.

CDR3 DNA sequence: TGTGCCAGTAGTATAGAAGGACTAGCGGGAGGGATAAATGAGCAGTTCTTC. Its protein product is CASSIEGLAGGINEQFF. The chain employs TRBV19 and TRBJ2-1; TRBD2 matches at 15 bases. This CDR3 comprises 17 residues. Trimming at V came to 0 bases and at J to 7 bases, leaving 4 bases not matched to a gene. Germline CDR1 is LNHDA and CDR2 is SQIVND (reference sequence).

CDR3 amino acids: CASSPRQGVDYGYTF. The CDR3 DNA is TGTGCCAGCAGTCCGAGACAGGGCGTGGACTATGGCTACACCTTC. The rearrangement joins TRBV25-1 to TRBJ1-2, with TRBD1 matching over 7 bases. The junction had 9 bases not matched to a gene; V was cut back by 5 bases and J by 3 bases. The CDR3 consists of 15 residues. From germline, CDR1 is MGHDK and CDR2 SYGVNS.

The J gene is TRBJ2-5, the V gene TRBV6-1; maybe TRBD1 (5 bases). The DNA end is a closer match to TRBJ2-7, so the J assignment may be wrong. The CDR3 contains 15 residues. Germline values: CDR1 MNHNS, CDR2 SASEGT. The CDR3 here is CASSEAQGSSYEQYF. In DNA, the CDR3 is TGTGCCAGCAGTGAAGCGCAGGGCAGCTCCTACGAGCAGTACTTC.

CDR3 region: CASSDPRDRKRWEDSYEQYF. CDR3 coding DNA: TGCGCCAGCAGCGACCCTAGGGACCGAAAACGGTGGGAGGACTCCTACGAGCAGTACTTC. The chain is built from TRBV5-1 and TRBJ2-7; D perhaps matches TRBD2 (6 bases). From germline, CDR1 is SGHRS and CDR2 YFSETQ. V lost 4 bases to trimming and J lost 0 bases, with 29 bases between them. CDR3 length: 20 amino acids.

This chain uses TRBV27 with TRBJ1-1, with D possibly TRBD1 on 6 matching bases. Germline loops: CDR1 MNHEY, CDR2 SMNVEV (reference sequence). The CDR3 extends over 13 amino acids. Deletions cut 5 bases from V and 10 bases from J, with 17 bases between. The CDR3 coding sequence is TGTGCCAGCAGTCAGACTCAGGGGTATCGAGCTTTCTTT. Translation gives CASSQTQGYRAFF.